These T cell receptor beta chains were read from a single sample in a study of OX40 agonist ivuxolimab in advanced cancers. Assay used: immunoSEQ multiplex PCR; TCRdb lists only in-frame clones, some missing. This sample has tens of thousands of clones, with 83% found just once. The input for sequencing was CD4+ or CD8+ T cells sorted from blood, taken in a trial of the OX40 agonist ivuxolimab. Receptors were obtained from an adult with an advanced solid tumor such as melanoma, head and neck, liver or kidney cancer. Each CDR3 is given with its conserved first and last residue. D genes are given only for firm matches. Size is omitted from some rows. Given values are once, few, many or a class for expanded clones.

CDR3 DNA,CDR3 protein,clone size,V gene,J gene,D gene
TGTGCCTGGAGTACGGGCGACTCTGGAAACACCATATATTTT,CAWSTGDSGNTIYF,.,TRBV30,TRBJ1-3,.
TGCAGTGCTAGAGATAGGGAGACCCAGTACTTC,CSARDRETQYF,.,TRBV20-1,TRBJ2-5,.
TGTGCCAGCAGCTCTGAACCGGTTCCGAACACTGAAGCTTTCTTT,CASSSEPVPNTEAFF,few,TRBV27,TRBJ1-1,.
TGTGCCAGCAGTTTATGGTCCGGACGTCAGTTCTTC,CASSLWSGRQFF,few,TRBV28,TRBJ2-1,.
TGTGCCAGCAGCTTAGGACAGGGGCTGAACACTGAAGCTTTCTTT,CASSLGQGLNTEAFF,.,TRBV11-3,TRBJ1-1,TRBD1
TGTGCCAGCGGGGACCACTACTACGAGCAGTACTTC,CASGDHYYEQYF,.,TRBV27,TRBJ2-7,.
TGTGCCAGCAGTTACAAAAAAGCTTTCTTT,CASSYKKAFF,.,TRBV6-1,TRBJ1-1,.
TGTGCCCGCACAGACGCAGGGCGGGTGAACACTGAAGCTTTCTTT,CARTDAGRVNTEAFF,.,TRBV30,TRBJ1-1,.
TGTGCCAGCAGCTCGGGACAGGTCCAAGAGACCCAGTACTTC,CASSSGQVQETQYF,.,TRBV6-1,TRBJ2-5,TRBD1
TGTGCTTCCAGCCGGAGGGACAGCGGGAGGGGTGCGGGGGAGCAGTACTTC,CASSRRDSGRGAGEQYF,.,TRBV5-4,TRBJ2-7,TRBD2
TGTGCCAGCAGCCAACTCAGTCCCCACGAGCAGTACTTC,CASSQLSPHEQYF,.,TRBV7-8,TRBJ2-7,.
TGTGCCAGCGGGGAGCGGGCCTCTGGGGCCAACGTCCTGACTTTC,CASGERASGANVLTF,.,TRBV6-1,TRBJ2-6,.
TGTGCCAGCAGCTGGCAGCGGGAGCGGGCCGGGGAGCTGTTTTTT,CASSWQRERAGELFF,.,TRBV7-2,TRBJ2-2,TRBD2
TGTGCCAGCAGTATCAAACTAGCGGGAGTACACGAGCAGTACTTC,CASSIKLAGVHEQYF,few,TRBV27,TRBJ2-7,TRBD2
TGTGCCAGCAGTGAAGCGGGGCAGAGACCCTTAGGCTACACCTTC,CASSEAGQRPLGYTF,few,TRBV6-1,TRBJ1-2,.
TGTGCCATCAGCCGGGCTTTACAAGAGACCCAGTACTTC,CAISRALQETQYF,.,TRBV10-3,TRBJ2-5,.
TGTGCCAGCAGCTTGGGGACAGGGGTCCCCTGGGGAGAAGCTTTCTTT,CASSLGTGVPWGEAFF,.,TRBV5-8,TRBJ1-1,TRBD1
TGTGCCAGCAGAGGCTCTGGAAACACCATATATTTT,CASRGSGNTIYF,once,TRBV2,TRBJ1-3,.
TGCGCCAGCAGCGAGGGGACAGGGCTGGAAAAACTGTTTTTT,CASSEGTGLEKLFF,.,TRBV5-1,TRBJ1-4,TRBD1
TGTGCCAGCAGTAATCAGCGCCCGGGGGAGCAGTACTTC,CASSNQRPGEQYF,.,TRBV6-1,TRBJ2-7,.
TGTGCCAGCAGCCCCCAATCTTTCACAGATACGCAGTATTTT,CASSPQSFTDTQYF,.,TRBV5-4,TRBJ2-3,.
TGTGCCAGTTTATCTCAGGGGGCGGTTTACGAGCAGTACTTC,CASLSQGAVYEQYF,.,TRBV28,TRBJ2-7,TRBD1
TGTGCCAGCAGCTTATTTGTGCAGGGTCCCTACGAGCAGTACTTC,CASSLFVQGPYEQYF,few,TRBV7-3,TRBJ2-7,.
TGTGCCAGCAGCTTGTCGACAGGGACCACAGATACGCAGTATTTT,CASSLSTGTTDTQYF,.,TRBV7-8,TRBJ2-3,TRBD1
TGTGCCAGCAGCCCACGTAGTGCAGGGTTGAATTCACCCCTCCACTTT,CASSPRSAGLNSPLHF,.,TRBV9,TRBJ1-6,.
TGTGCCAGCAGCTGGACGGGGTATTCACCCCTCCACTTT,CASSWTGYSPLHF,.,TRBV7-9,TRBJ1-6,.
TGTGCCAGTAGTATAATCGGAGTTCTACGAGAAGGAAACACCATATATTTT,CASSIIGVLREGNTIYF,.,TRBV19,TRBJ1-3,.
TGTGCCAGCAGCCCCTGGGACGGACGATACTCCTACGAGCAGTACTTC,CASSPWDGRYSYEQYF,.,TRBV7-9,TRBJ2-7,.
TGCGCCAGCAGCTGGAACACGGGACAGGGCAACATTCAGTACTTC,CASSWNTGQGNIQYF,once,TRBV5-1,TRBJ2-4,TRBD1
TGTGCCAGCAGCGCGGGACTAGCGGGAGCAAACTACGAGCAGTACTTC,CASSAGLAGANYEQYF,once,TRBV9,TRBJ2-7,TRBD2
TGTGCCAGTAGTGCCGGGACACTCGATAATTCACCCCTCCACTTT,CASSAGTLDNSPLHF,.,TRBV19,TRBJ1-6,.
TGTGCCAGTAGCCCCCTGTGGGGGGGCGGTGGCAATGAGCAGTTCTTC,CASSPLWGGGGNEQFF,.,TRBV19,TRBJ2-1,.
TGTGCCAGCAGCTTAGGGGGCGGTCGGAATCAGCCCCAGCATTTT,CASSLGGGRNQPQHF,few,TRBV7-2,TRBJ1-5,.
TGTGCCAGCATTGACGGCCGGGCCCCTACTGAAGCTTTCTTT,CASIDGRAPTEAFF,few,TRBV6-1,TRBJ1-1,.
TGTGCCACCCAGCTGGTGCACAGCGGGGAGCTGTTTTTT,CATQLVHSGELFF,.,TRBV6-5,TRBJ2-2,.
TGTGCCAGTAGGCGGTTTGGGTCCAGGGGGGACTACGAGCAGTACTTC,CASRRFGSRGDYEQYF,.,TRBV19,TRBJ2-7,.